Sequencing of this T cell receptor (beta chain) was carried out in a study of T cells after posttransplantation cyclophosphamide. Study results and caveats: Tissue-infiltrating T cells from skin or gut overlapped little with blood T cells.

The CDR3 has 14 amino acids. The junction had 4 bases not matched to a gene; V was cut back by 5 bases and J by 0 bases. From germline, CDR1 is SGDLS and CDR2 YYNGEE. Some clones are missing from TCRdb's copy, which holds only in-frame ones; the method was immunoSEQ multiplex PCR. The sample has some 21,000 clones, 75% to 90% seen once. Worth noting for this clone: What it recognizes is unknown.

Sampled 1 year posttransplant, controls received myeloablative marrow transplants, methotrexate and a calcineurin inhibitor. This sequence originates from a female patient in her 30s who received an allogeneic stem cell transplant from an unrelated donor, was CMV-positive, and had acute and chronic GVHD. Some T cells could come from the graft donor. Sequencing used PBMCs, obtained around 380 days after allogeneic stem cell transplant with calcineurin inhibitor and methotrexate. The chain recombines TRBV9 with TRBJ1-1; TRBD1 aligns across 7 bases. The CDR3 nucleotides are TGTGCCAGCAGTACGGGACAGTTGAACACTGAAGCTTTCTTT. Translating it yields CASSTGQLNTEAFF.